The 16 T cell receptor beta chains below come from one sample, sequenced in a study of T cell changes during pregnancy in multiple sclerosis. TCRdb's table, derived via immunoSEQ multiplex PCR, lists solely in-frame clones and lacks some. This sample carries about 33,000 clones, about nine tenths of them seen once, and the ten largest clones take 2.8%. The sequenced sample was CD4+ T cells from peripheral blood mononuclear cells, obtained in the third trimester of pregnancy. These TCRs come from a female donor in good health, enrolled as a control in a pregnancy study.

This clone was seen just once. This rearrangement joins TRBV5-1 to TRBJ2-3, with 9 positions matching TRBD2. The ends lost 4 bases at V and 6 bases at J; junction bases unmatched: 6. This CDR3 contains 14 residues. Germline V gives CDR1 SGHRS, CDR2 YFSETQ. The CDR3 DNA reads TGCGCCAGCAGCATAGGACTAGCGCGGGATACGCAGTATTTT. Its protein product is CASSIGLARDTQYF.

The chain employs TRBV11-1 and TRBJ2-7, with D maybe TRBD2 (7 bases). CDR1 SGHAT and CDR2 FQDESV come from the germline V gene (reference sequence). Trimming removed 7 bases from V and 3 bases from J, with 13 bases in between. CDR3 length: 13 residues. The CDR3 is CASTRGGSYEQYF. CDR3 coding DNA: TGTGCCAGCACCAGGGGAGGGAGCTACGAGCAGTACTTC.

The chain employs TRBV27 and TRBJ2-5; possibly TRBD2 for D (7 bases). Germline V gene sequence: CDR1 MNHEY, CDR2 SMNVEV (reference sequence). The V end lost 3 bases, the J end lost 1 base, and 12 bases lay between the germline ends. The CDR3 length is 15 residues. The CDR3 is CASSFGGPLQETQYF. Written as DNA, the CDR3 is TGTGCCAGCAGTTTCGGGGGGCCCCTCCAAGAGACCCAGTACTTC.

V usage is TRBV19 and J usage is TRBJ1-1; 9 bases are a match to TRBD1. The CDR3 runs to 12 residues. V shed 6 bases, J shed 4 bases, and the junction held 0 bases outside the gene matches. The V gene's germline CDR1 is LNHDA and CDR2 SQIVND (reference sequence). DNA of the CDR3: TGTGCCAGTAGGGACAGGGGCACTGAAGCTTTCTTT. Protein product: CASRDRGTEAFF.

CDR3 sequence (DNA): TGTGCCAGCAGCGTAGGGGAAGCTAGCCTCTACAATGAGCAGTTCTTC. Translated, it gives CASSVGEASLYNEQFF. V usage is TRBV9 and J usage is TRBJ2-1; possibly TRBD2 for D (5 bases). The CDR3 loop spans 16 amino acids. CDR1 and CDR2 from the germline V gene are SGDLS and YYNGEE. Between the trimmed V and J ends, which lost 0 bases and 3 bases, there was a span of 13 bases.

The chain has TRBV11-2 and TRBJ2-1; TRBD2 matches at 10 bases. The CDR3 has 16 amino acids. Germline V gene data show CDR1 as SGHAT and CDR2 as FQNNGV. V lost 3 bases, J lost 4 bases, and 6 bases stayed unmatched. The CDR3 DNA is TGTGCCAGCAGCTTCCAGCGGGAGGGCCGTTACAATGAGCAGTTCTTC. Translated, it gives CASSFQREGRYNEQFF.

V gene TRBV5-1 combines with J gene TRBJ2-3, with a tentative D call TRBD2 (5 bases). From germline, CDR1 is SGHRS and CDR2 YFSETQ. Trimming took off 0 bases at V and 4 bases at J, with 21 bases between the two ends. The CDR3 contains 18 residues. DNA of the CDR3: TGCGCCAGCAGCTTGGCCGAAATAGCAGAGGGCGGCGCAGATACGCAGTATTTT. Translated: CASSLAEIAEGGADTQYF.

In this sample, this clone turned up once. The gene calls are TRBV6-1 and TRBJ1-4, with a possible D match to TRBD1 (6 bases). V lost 2 bases, J lost 2 bases, and 6 bases lay in between. The CDR3 covers 14 residues. Germline V CDR1 and CDR2: MNHNS, SASEGT. The CDR3 here is CASSERGTNEKLFF. DNA for the CDR3: TGTGCCAGCAGTGAAAGGGGGACTAATGAAAAACTGTTTTTT.

CDR3 in amino acids: CARGFLNTEAFF. In DNA form, the CDR3 reads TGTGCGCGGGGATTCCTGAACACTGAAGCTTTCTTT. This rearrangement joins TRBV28 to TRBJ1-1; D is uncertain. Germline loops: CDR1 MDHEN, CDR2 SYDVKM. This CDR3 is 12 amino acids long.

This sequence joins TRBV5-8 and TRBJ2-3, with D maybe TRBD2 (6 bases). The germline CDR1 and CDR2 sequences are SGHTS and YDEGEE. Between the trimmed V and J ends, which lost 0 bases and 4 bases, there was a span of 12 bases. The CDR3 is 15 amino acids. The CDR3 loop is CASSLGGGWADTQYF. The CDR3 nucleotides read TGTGCCAGCAGCTTGGGGGGAGGTTGGGCAGATACGCAGTATTTT.

This chain connects TRBV7-2 to TRBJ2-2; 14 positions match TRBD2. Germline V CDR1 and CDR2: SGHTA, FQGNSA. V shed 0 bases, J shed 4 bases, and the junction held 4 bases outside the gene matches. This CDR3 contains 18 residues. The CDR3 nucleotides read TGTGCCAGCAGCTTAGCCGCGACTAGCGGGAGGGGCACCGGGGAGCTGTTTTTT. It translates to CASSLAATSGRGTGELFF.

This chain connects TRBV14 to TRBJ2-7; TRBD2 might be the D (5 bases). The V end was cut by 1 base, the J end by 3 bases, with 13 bases between. The length of the CDR3 is 15 residues. Germline CDR1 is SGHDN and CDR2 is FVKESK. The CDR3 sequence is CASSQGPGVGYEQYF. In DNA, the CDR3 is TGTGCCAGCAGCCAAGGCCCCGGGGTGGGCTACGAGCAGTACTTC.

This clone appeared a single time. This chain connects TRBV28 to TRBJ2-5; D perhaps matches TRBD2 (5 bases). The CDR3 is 14 residues long. The V and J ends lost 5 bases and 5 bases respectively, with 15 bases between them. Germline CDR1 and CDR2: MDHEN and SYDVKM. This CDR3 reads CASSPPSIAETQYF. Written as DNA, the CDR3 is TGTGCCAGCAGTCCCCCCTCGATAGCGGAGACCCAGTACTTC.

As for this clone: Compared with germline, one end of the junction differs, possibly owing to a read error. The gene calls are TRBV19 and TRBJ1-2; 9 positions agree with TRBD1. The CDR3 length is 13 residues. Germline CDR1 reads LNHDA; CDR2 reads SQIVND (reference sequence). The CDR3 DNA reads as TGTGCCAGTAGGTTACAGGGGGCGGATTCTCAAGTCTTC. Translation gives CASRLQGADSQVF.

The gene calls are TRBV7-8 and TRBJ2-7; 8 positions agree with TRBD1. J was trimmed by 6 bases and V by 5 bases; bases with no gene match: 3. This CDR3 is built from 12 residues. CDR1 is SGHVS, CDR2 FQNEAQ, per germline. DNA for the CDR3: TGTGCCAGCAGCGCAGACAGGGGCGAGCAGTACTTC. Its protein is CASSADRGEQYF.

V is TRBV11-2 and J is TRBJ2-7, with TRBD1 identical over 7 bases. Trimming at V came to 5 bases and at J to 5 bases, leaving 6 bases not matched to a gene. CDR1 SGHAT and CDR2 FQNNGV come from the germline V gene. The CDR3 consists of 13 residues. The CDR3 DNA follows: TGTGCCAGCAGCCCACAGGGGATACACGAGCAGTACTTC. Translating it yields CASSPQGIHEQYF.